Listed here are 24 T cell receptor beta chains from one sample, sequenced in a study of cytomegalovirus exposure and HLA in healthy donors. A multiplex PCR was run with 60 Vbeta primers and 13 Jbeta primers. Clones were read by immunoSEQ multiplex PCR, and TCRdb kept only the in-frame ones, dropping some. The sample includes about 120,000 clones, 70% to 80% of them seen just once. The sample taken for sequencing was PBMCs. These receptors originate from a middle-aged woman in good health and CMV-seropositive.

This CDR3 reads CASSHPTGSGNTIYF. The CDR3 nucleotides read TGCGCCAGCAGCCATCCAACAGGCTCTGGAAACACCATATATTTT. The J gene is TRBJ1-3, the V gene TRBV4-3, with a possible D match to TRBD1 (5 bases). The V end was cut by 3 bases, the J end by 0 bases, with 9 bases between. Germline loops: CDR1 LGHNA, CDR2 YSLEER. This CDR3 is 15 amino acids long.

The chain employs TRBV7-3 and TRBJ2-1; tentatively, D is TRBD2 (6 bases). Trimming removed 1 base from V and 7 bases from J, with 11 bases in between. CDR3 length: 14 residues. Germline lookup yields CDR1 SGHTA and CDR2 FQGTGA. The CDR3 DNA sequence: TGTGCCAGCAGCTTAAATCCCGGAGGGAATGAGCAGTTCTTC. It translates to CASSLNPGGNEQFF.

V gene TRBV2 combines with J gene TRBJ2-5; possible D gene TRBD1, 5 bases. In germline, CDR1 is SNHLY, CDR2 FYNNEI. V was clipped by 3 bases and J by 3 bases, with 11 bases between them. This CDR3 has 14 amino acids. CDR3 sequence: CASSETETEETQYF. For the CDR3, the DNA is TGTGCCAGCAGTGAGACTGAGACAGAAGAGACCCAGTACTTC. The full variable domain, completed using reference TRBV2 and TRBJ2-5, is EPEVTQTPSHQVTQMGQEVILRCVPISNHLYFYWYRQILGQKVEFLVSFYNNEISEKSEIFDDQFSVERPDGSNFTLKIRSTKLEDSAMYFCASSETETEETQYFGPGTRLLVL.

The chain uses TRBV5-1 and TRBJ2-5, with 9 bases fitting TRBD2. The CDR3 is made up of 14 amino acids. V was pared by 4 bases and J by 2 bases, with 3 bases of the junction left unmatched. Looked up from germline, CDR1 is SGHRS and CDR2 is YFSETQ. The CDR3 protein is CASSRLAVQETQYF. The CDR3 nucleotides read TGCGCCAGCAGCCGACTAGCGGTACAAGAGACCCAGTACTTC.

A single count supports this clone. V usage is TRBV18 and J usage is TRBJ1-2; possible D gene TRBD1, 6 bases. Germline-derived CDR1 and CDR2 are KGHSH and LQKENI. The CDR3 totals 13 residues. V lost 3 bases, J lost 2 bases, and 7 bases lay in between. The DNA of the CDR3 is TGTGCCAGCTCACCGCAGGGGAACTATGGCTACACCTTC. This translates into CASSPQGNYGYTF.

This chain joins TRBV5-4 and TRBJ1-1; 11 nucleotides line up with TRBD1. Germline lookup yields CDR1 SGHNT and CDR2 YYREEE (reference sequence). Losses at the gene ends were 2 bases for V and 5 bases for J; bases not matched to a gene: 14. The CDR3 extends over 18 amino acids. CDR3 region: CASSLFLGTGGGGTEAFF. Here the CDR3 DNA reads TGTGCCAGCAGCTTATTCCTCGGGACAGGGGGAGGTGGAACTGAAGCTTTCTTT.

V is TRBV7-2 and J is TRBJ2-1, with 9 bases that match TRBD2. The ends lost 1 base at V and 6 bases at J; junction bases unmatched: 10. The CDR3 spans 17 residues. CDR1 and CDR2 (germline): SGHTA, FQGNSA. CDR3 nucleotides: TGTGCCAGCAGCTTAGGCGGGCGGGGGGGTCATGGCAATGAGCAGTTCTTC. Translating gives CASSLGGRGGHGNEQFF.

The chain uses TRBV2 and TRBJ2-5; D gene unclear. The germline V gene encodes CDR1 SNHLY and CDR2 FYNNEI. This CDR3 contains 12 residues. V gave up 6 bases and J gave up 2 bases, with 7 bases separating them. The CDR3 nucleotides read TGTGCCAGCAGGGAACAGCAAGAGACCCAGTACTTC. Its translation is CASREQQETQYF.

The chain combines TRBV15 with TRBJ2-7; 8 bases fit TRBD1. This CDR3 has 16 amino acids. Germline CDR1 is LNHNV and CDR2 is YYDKDF (reference sequence). With V trimmed by 0 bases and J by 7 bases, 11 bases remained unmatched. The CDR3 sequence is CATSREAGQGQGEQYF. CDR3 bases: TGTGCCACCAGCAGAGAAGCCGGACAGGGCCAGGGGGAGCAGTACTTC. The full variable domain, in which reference TRBV15 and TRBJ2-7 provide the parts outside the CDR3, is DAMVIQNPRYQVTQFGKPVTLSCSQTLNHNVMYWYQQKSSQAPKLLFHYYDKDFNNEADTPDNFQSRRPNTSFCFLDIRSPGLGDTAMYLCATSREAGQGQGEQYFGPGTRLTVT.

The gene calls are TRBV2 and TRBJ2-7, with TRBD1 as a possible D gene (6 bases). Germline loops: CDR1 SNHLY, CDR2 FYNNEI. There are 13 residues in the CDR3. The V gene lost 5 bases and the J gene lost 4 bases, with 12 bases spanning the gap. The chain's CDR3 is CASSYWTDYEQYF. The CDR3 DNA reads as TGTGCCAGCAGTTACTGGACAGATTACGAGCAGTACTTC.

This clone was recorded once. This chain links TRBV5-1 with TRBJ1-2; no definite D call. Trimming pared 0 bases from V and 4 bases from J, leaving 7 bases between. Germline V gene sequence: CDR1 SGHRS, CDR2 YFSETQ. The CDR3 extends over 13 amino acids. CDR3 nucleotide sequence: TGCGCCAGCAGCTTGGTTGTCGGCTATGGCTACACCTTC. Translating gives CASSLVVGYGYTF.

This rearrangement joins TRBV10-3 to TRBJ2-3; D is perhaps TRBD2 (6 bases). The CDR3 sequence is 15 residues long. The germline gives CDR1 ENHRY, CDR2 SYGVKD. The V gene lost 9 bases and the J gene lost 3 bases, with 19 bases spanning the gap. The CDR3 spells CAIALEASATDTQYF. The CDR3 region has the DNA TGTGCCATAGCCCTAGAGGCTAGCGCAACAGATACGCAGTATTTT.

The CDR3 here is CASGPWGDMSGRNIQYF. As DNA, the CDR3 is TGTGCCAGCGGACCTTGGGGGGATATGTCGGGCCGAAACATTCAGTACTTC. The genes are TRBV2 and TRBJ2-4, with TRBD2 as a possible D gene (6 bases). Germline V gene lookup returns CDR1 SNHLY and CDR2 FYNNEI. The CDR3 is 17 residues long. Between the trimmed V and J ends, which lost 8 bases and 6 bases, there was a span of 26 bases. The complete variable domain, with remaining parts taken from reference TRBV2 and TRBJ2-4, reads EPEVTQTPSHQVTQMGQEVILRCVPISNHLYFYWYRQILGQKVEFLVSFYNNEISEKSEIFDDQFSVERPDGSNFTLKIRSTKLEDSAMYFCASGPWGDMSGRNIQYFGAGTRLSVL.

CDR3 DNA sequence: TGCAGCGTGGGACAGGGGATTGAGGAGACCCAGTACTTC. Protein sequence: CSVGQGIEETQYF. The chain combines TRBV29-1 with TRBJ2-5; 10 bases are a match to TRBD1. The ends lost 6 bases at V and 5 bases at J; junction bases unmatched: 6. The length of the CDR3 is 13 residues. Germline assignment: CDR1 SQVTM and CDR2 ANQGSEA.

The chain is built from TRBV10-3 and TRBJ1-2; D is unresolved. Trimming cost V 5 bases and J 3 bases, with 7 bases left between them. CDR1 ENHRY and CDR2 SYGVKD come from the germline V gene. This CDR3 has 12 amino acids. This CDR3 reads CAISSGDYGYTF. CDR3 coding DNA: TGTGCCATCAGTTCAGGTGACTATGGCTACACCTTC.

This chain joins TRBV29-1 and TRBJ2-7, with TRBD1 as a possible D gene (5 bases). Germline CDR1 reads SQVTM; CDR2 reads ANQGSEA. The CDR3 covers 13 residues. Trimming stripped 0 bases from V and 1 base from J, with 7 bases between. CDR3 sequence: CSVEDRDSYEQYF. Here the CDR3 DNA reads TGCAGCGTTGAAGACAGGGATTCCTACGAGCAGTACTTC.

This clone was counted a few times. V gene TRBV4-3 combines with J gene TRBJ1-1, with D perhaps TRBD1 (5 bases). With 7 bases removed from V and 1 base from J, the gap between germline ends came to 13 bases. From germline, CDR1 is LGHNA and CDR2 YSLEER. The CDR3 has 14 residues. The CDR3 here is CASTYQGSNTEAFF. For the CDR3, the DNA is TGCGCCAGCACCTACCAGGGTTCGAACACTGAAGCTTTCTTT.

V is TRBV5-1 and J is TRBJ2-3, with 14 bases that match TRBD2. The CDR3 extends over 17 amino acids. The germline V gene encodes CDR1 SGHRS and CDR2 YFSETQ. V lost 4 bases, J lost 2 bases, and 6 bases stayed unmatched. This CDR3 reads CASSTGLAGAYTDTQYF. The CDR3 DNA reads TGCGCCAGCAGCACGGGACTAGCGGGGGCCTACACAGATACGCAGTATTTT.

V usage is TRBV7-2 and J usage is TRBJ1-1; 7 bases agree with TRBD1. Trimming cost V 4 bases and J 10 bases; bases outside gene matches: 15. CDR3 size: 15 residues. Per the germline V gene, CDR1 is SGHTA and CDR2 is FQGNSA. CDR3 protein: CASSSMNTGVGVAFF. As DNA, the CDR3 is TGTGCCAGCAGCTCCATGAATACAGGGGTCGGGGTAGCTTTCTTT.

This clone was seen more than once but under ten times. The chain is built from TRBV2 and TRBJ2-5; 12 positions match TRBD2. V lost 4 bases to trimming and J lost 2 bases; unmatched junction nucleotides: 2. CDR3 length equals 15 residues. Germline V CDR1 and CDR2: SNHLY, FYNNEI. The CDR3 nucleotides read TGTGCCAGCAGTGCTAGCGGGGGGGGACAAGAGACCCAGTACTTC. This gives the protein CASSASGGGQETQYF.

V and J are TRBV14 and TRBJ2-7, with a weak D call TRBD1 (5 bases). The CDR3 is made up of 15 amino acids. Germline CDR1 and CDR2: SGHDN and FVKESK. Trimming removed 5 bases from V and 2 bases from J, with 16 bases in between. The CDR3 here is CASSFSGHFPYEQYF. The DNA of the CDR3 is TGTGCCAGCAGCTTTTCAGGACATTTTCCCTACGAGCAGTACTTC.

The genes are TRBV29-1 and TRBJ1-4, with TRBD1 as a possible D gene (6 bases). V was shortened by 3 bases and J by 8 bases, with 7 bases between the two germline ends. Germline V lookup: CDR1 SQVTM, CDR2 ANQGSEA. This CDR3 contains 11 residues. The CDR3 nucleotides read TGCAGCGTTGAGGGGACAGAAAAACTGTTTTTT. It yields the protein CSVEGTEKLFF. The variable domain in full, with the rest retrieved from reference TRBV29-1 and TRBJ1-4, is SAVISQKPSRDICQRGTSLTIQCQVDSQVTMMFWYRQQPGQSLTLIATANQGSEATYESGFVIDKFPISRPNLTFSTLTVSNMSPEDSSIYLCSVEGTEKLFFGSGTQLSVL.

The rearrangement joins TRBV19 to TRBJ2-5, with a weak D call TRBD1 (6 bases). Germline CDR1 LNHDA, CDR2 SQIVND (reference sequence). V lost 7 bases and J 2 bases, leaving 8 bases between the germline ends. The CDR3 loop spans 12 amino acids. The CDR3 DNA follows: TGTGCCAGTAACGGACAGCAAGAGACCCAGTACTTC. Amino acids: CASNGQQETQYF.

The chain links TRBV10-2 to TRBJ2-3; maybe TRBD1 (5 bases). The CDR3 is 14 amino acids. Germline V gene sequence: CDR1 WSHSY, CDR2 SAAADI. Trimming took 0 bases from V and 7 from J, leaving 11 bases between them. In DNA, the CDR3 is TGCGCCAGCAGTGAGTCAGGGGCCGGGTATACGCAGTATTTT. Encoded protein: CASSESGAGYTQYF.